This T cell receptor (beta chain) was retrieved from a study of blood T cell repertoires in COVID-19. Here immunoSEQ multiplex PCR was the method, and the copy in TCRdb shows in-frame clones only, minus some. The data show 270,000 or so clones, approximately 89% seen once. Participants were aged 18 to 89 years, lived in roughly 23 US areas, and enrolled virtually. Researchers sorted participants into cohorts using their self-reported clinical history. Source material: PBMCs or T cells enriched from blood (not recorded which). The receptor's source is a woman younger than 30 who had recovered from COVID-19.

Here the CDR3 reads CASSLPRSGINNEQFF. The CDR3 DNA reads as TGTGCCAGCAGCTTACCGAGATCAGGGATTAACAATGAGCAGTTCTTC. V is TRBV7-9 and J is TRBJ2-1, with a possible D match to TRBD1 (5 bases). Germline CDR1 and CDR2: SEHNR and FQNEAQ (reference sequence). The CDR3 has 16 amino acids. V gave up 2 bases and J gave up 5 bases, with 16 bases separating them.